Listed below are T cell receptor beta chains from one sample, sequenced in a study of blood T cell repertoires in COVID-19. Some clones are missing from TCRdb's copy, which holds only in-frame ones; the method was immunoSEQ multiplex PCR. The profile shows around 270,000 clones, 84% of them singletons. Material: peripheral blood. The receptor set was obtained from a woman in her forties who had recovered from COVID-19. Both conserved end residues are part of each CDR3. The order of the fields is V gene, clone size, J gene, CDR3 length, D gene, CDR3 protein, CDR3 DNA. A D gene is named only where the DNA matches it firmly. Rows give clone size only sometimes, using once, few, many, or a class for an expanded clone.

>TRBV6-5|.|TRBJ2-5|15|.
CASSYTGWGRETQYF
TGTGCCAGCAGTTACACAGGTTGGGGCCGAGAGACCCAGTACTTC
>TRBV7-9|.|TRBJ2-5|15|.
CASSLPRHSQETQYF
TGTGCCAGCAGCCTGCCGAGGCATTCACAAGAGACCCAGTACTTC
>TRBV9|.|TRBJ2-1|19|TRBD2
CASSVGGGGTSSLLVEQFF
TGTGCCAGCAGCGTAGGAGGGGGGGGGACTAGTTCCCTCTTGGTTGAGCAGTTCTTC
>TRBV5-1|once|TRBJ2-1|15|TRBD1
CASSLGDRDNNEQFF
TGCGCCAGCAGCTTGGGGGACAGGGATAACAATGAGCAGTTCTTC
>TRBV27|.|TRBJ1-2|15|.
CASSFRGGFNYGYTF
TGTGCCAGCAGTTTTAGGGGGGGATTTAACTATGGCTACACCTTC
>TRBV4-1|.|TRBJ2-5|15|.
CASSQVPRVEETQYF
TGCGCCAGCAGCCAAGTCCCCAGGGTAGAAGAGACCCAGTACTTC
>TRBV10-3|few|TRBJ1-5|14|.
CAISELGSSQPQHF
TGTGCCATCAGTGAGTTGGGTAGCAGTCAGCCCCAGCATTTT
>TRBV19|few|TRBJ1-6|13|.
CASSPSYRSPLHF
TGTGCCAGTAGTCCTTCCTACCGATCACCCCTCCACTTT
>TRBV14|many|TRBJ2-7|20|TRBD2
CASSHPRVTGEGTTFYEQYF
TGTGCCAGCAGCCATCCTCGGGTCACGGGGGAGGGGACCACCTTCTACGAGCAGTACTTC
>TRBV11-2|.|TRBJ2-7|14|TRBD2
CASSTGTSGFEQYF
TGTGCCAGCAGCACCGGGACTAGCGGGTTCGAGCAGTACTTC